The 15 T cell receptor beta chains listed next were all sequenced from one sample in a study of cytomegalovirus exposure and HLA in healthy donors. With 60 Vbeta and 13 Jbeta primers, the PCR was carried out. The repertoire was sequenced with immunoSEQ multiplex PCR; TCRdb's copy has only in-frame clones and lacks some. Here the sample spans over 150,000 clones, around 80% being singletons. The sequencing sample was made of PBMCs. The receptors were sampled from a woman in her thirties in good health and CMV-seropositive.

The rearrangement joins TRBV11-1 to TRBJ1-2; D unclear. Trimming took off 5 bases at V and 4 bases at J, with 5 bases between the two ends. The CDR3 length is 11 residues. Germline V CDR1 and CDR2: SGHAT, FQDESV (reference sequence). In DNA form, the CDR3 reads TGTGCCAGCAGCACGGGCTATGGCTACACCTTC. It is translated as CASSTGYGYTF.

This clone has a single count. The chain employs TRBV2 and TRBJ1-5; a possible D gene is TRBD1 (5 bases). CDR1 and CDR2 (germline): SNHLY, FYNNEI. The CDR3 runs 14 residues. The germline V and J ends were trimmed by 9 bases and 7 bases, with 19 bases remaining between them. As DNA, the CDR3 is TGTGCCAGTGTTAATTGGAGGGGAGGGCAGCCCCAGCATTTT. Amino acids: CASVNWRGGQPQHF.

This sequence joins TRBV28 and TRBJ1-1, with no clear D. Germline V CDR1 and CDR2: MDHEN, SYDVKM. Trimming left V 2 bases short and J 3 bases short, with 7 bases between. This CDR3 has 13 amino acids. The CDR3 here is CASSLKLYTEAFF. CDR3 nucleotide sequence: TGTGCCAGCAGTTTAAAGCTTTACACTGAAGCTTTCTTT.

V is TRBV2 and J is TRBJ2-1, with D possibly matching TRBD2 (6 bases). The V and J ends lost 6 bases and 9 bases respectively, with 9 bases between them. The germline gives CDR1 SNHLY, CDR2 FYNNEI. The CDR3 is 11 amino acids. CDR3 sequence: CASRTSGEQFF. The CDR3 coding sequence is TGTGCCAGCAGGACTAGTGGTGAGCAGTTCTTC.

The chain couples TRBV27 to TRBJ1-2; D ambiguous. This CDR3 spans 14 amino acids. In germline, CDR1 is MNHEY, CDR2 SMNVEV (reference sequence). The ends were cut back, 4 bases at V and 3 bases at J, with 12 bases in the middle. CDR3 coding DNA: TGTGCCAGCAGTTGGACGTCCGGGGACTATGGCTACACCTTC. This sequence encodes CASSWTSGDYGYTF.

The gene calls are TRBV4-1 and TRBJ1-4, with D unclear. In germline, CDR1 is MGHRA, CDR2 YSYEKL. The CDR3 contains 14 residues. V gave up 4 bases and J gave up 7 bases, with 13 bases separating them. CDR3 protein: CASSRPETGEKLFF. DNA of the CDR3: TGCGCCAGCAGCCGACCAGAGACGGGTGAAAAACTGTTTTTT.

The chain has TRBV11-2 and TRBJ1-1; 7 nucleotides align to TRBD1. The CDR3 runs 14 residues. Germline V lookup: CDR1 SGHAT, CDR2 FQNNGV. Trimming removed 1 base from V and 4 bases from J; junction bases left unmatched: 3. Here the CDR3 DNA reads TGTGCCAGCAGCTTAGGGCCAGGGGGCACTGAAGCTTTCTTT. This codes for CASSLGPGGTEAFF.

This chain joins TRBV9 and TRBJ1-4, with D unresolved. The germline V gene has CDR1 SGDLS and CDR2 YYNGEE. Trimming left V 4 bases short and J 2 bases short, with 12 bases between. This CDR3 region has 15 residues. Here the CDR3 DNA reads TGTGCCAGCAGCCCCCCTGCGATGACTAATGAAAAACTGTTTTTT. Protein product: CASSPPAMTNEKLFF.

The chain employs TRBV28 and TRBJ2-7; TRBD2 agrees at 12 bases. CDR3 length: 15 residues. V shed 5 bases, J shed 4 bases, and the junction held 6 bases outside the gene matches. Germline V gene sequence: CDR1 MDHEN, CDR2 SYDVKM. This CDR3 is CASSPGTSGLYEQYF. The CDR3 DNA reads as TGTGCCAGCAGTCCTGGGACTAGCGGGCTTTACGAGCAGTACTTC.

The J gene is TRBJ2-3, the V gene TRBV2; D is possibly TRBD2 (5 bases). Trimming stripped 11 bases from V and 4 bases from J, with 19 bases between. Germline V CDR1 and CDR2: SNHLY, FYNNEI. The length of the CDR3 is 14 residues. The CDR3 DNA is TGTGCCGGGCAGGAGGAGAGAGCGGCAGATACGCAGTATTTT. It is translated as CAGQEERAADTQYF.

V usage is TRBV30 and J usage is TRBJ1-1; the D is unclear. The CDR3 length is 12 residues. The germline V gene encodes CDR1 GTSNPN and CDR2 SVGIG (reference sequence). Trimming left V 4 bases short and J 0 bases short, with 6 bases between. CDR3 sequence (DNA): TGTGCCTGGACTAAGATGAACACTGAAGCTTTCTTT. Translating it yields CAWTKMNTEAFF.

The chain is built from TRBV4-1 and TRBJ1-1; D is possibly TRBD1 (6 bases). The CDR3 is 14 residues long. Trimming removed 4 bases at V and 1 base at J, with 10 bases between. Germline CDR1 is MGHRA and CDR2 is YSYEKL. In nucleotides, the CDR3 is TGCGCCAGCAGCCGTAGGGGACAGAACACTGAAGCTTTCTTT. This translates into CASSRRGQNTEAFF.

This clone came up a few times. The CDR3 nucleotides are TGCGCCAGCAGCTTGACAGGGGGCTTGTGGACCGGGGAGCTGTTTTTT. Its protein is CASSLTGGLWTGELFF. The rearrangement uses TRBV5-1 and TRBJ2-2; the match to TRBD1 covers 9 bases. Looked up from germline, CDR1 is SGHRS and CDR2 is YFSETQ. Trimming cost V 1 base and J 5 bases; bases outside gene matches: 6. This CDR3 comprises 16 residues.

The genes are TRBV2 and TRBJ2-6; maybe TRBD1 (6 bases). Germline CDR1 SNHLY, CDR2 FYNNEI. The CDR3 has 14 residues. The germline V and J ends were trimmed by 6 bases and 0 bases, with 6 bases remaining between them. The CDR3 sequence: CASRDSSGANVLTF. The DNA of the CDR3 is TGTGCCAGCAGGGACAGCTCTGGGGCCAACGTCCTGACTTTC.

As for this clone: Additional DNA sequences in this sample encode the identical CDR3. The chain joins TRBV19 to TRBJ1-4; TRBD1 agrees at 7 bases. Germline V gene data show CDR1 as LNHDA and CDR2 as SQIVND (reference sequence). The trim removed 5 bases at V and 2 bases at J, leaving 2 bases unmatched. This CDR3 spans 14 amino acids. The CDR3 reads CASSDRATNEKLFF. In DNA, the CDR3 is TGTGCCAGTAGTGACAGGGCGACTAATGAAAAACTGTTTTTT.